The rows below give T cell receptor beta chains drawn from one sample of a study of beta chain features in type 1 diabetes. The method was immunoSEQ multiplex PCR; TCRdb's version includes in-frame clones alone and lacks a portion of them. The sample shows a few hundred thousand clones, approximately 12% of them seen only once. Sequenced sample: naive CD4+ T cells from blood. The receptors derive from a young woman with type 1 diabetes. Both conserved end residues are part of each CDR3. Each record gives: clone size, D gene, J gene, V gene, CDR3 DNA, CDR3 protein. A D gene is named only where the DNA matches it firmly. Expanded clones get a size class; other rows say once, few or many, or leave the size out.

.	TRBD1	TRBJ1-2	TRBV18	TGTGCCAGCTCACCAAATCGGGACAGCAACTATGGCTACACCTTC	CASSPNRDSNYGYTF
.	.	TRBJ2-1	TRBV28	TGTGCCAGCACCCACCTAGCGAGCCGTGGGGGCAATGAGCAGTTCTTC	CASTHLASRGGNEQFF
.	.	TRBJ2-5	TRBV7-3	TGTGCCAGCAGCGAACCGGGACTCCAAGAGACCCAGTACTTC	CASSEPGLQETQYF
few	.	TRBJ2-7	TRBV28	TGTGCCAGCAGTTCCAGGGGTTACGAGCAGTACTTC	CASSSRGYEQYF
few	TRBD2	TRBJ2-4	TRBV7-2	TGTGCCAGCAGCCCAACTAGCGGGGGAAACATTCAGTACTTC	CASSPTSGGNIQYF
few	.	TRBJ2-5	TRBV20-1	TGCAGTGCTGGGGGAGGAGAGACCCAGTACTTC	CSAGGGETQYF
.	TRBD2	TRBJ2-2	TRBV7-2	TGTGCCAGCAGCTCGGGACTAGGGATCACCGGGGAGCTGTTTTTT	CASSSGLGITGELFF
few	.	TRBJ2-1	TRBV6-5	TGTGCCAGCAGTTATACCCCGACAGACAGTAAGCAGTTCTTC	CASSYTPTDSKQFF
few	TRBD1	TRBJ2-3	TRBV7-2	TGTGCCAGCATCCGAAACAGGGGTGGGGATACGCAGTATTTT	CASIRNRGGDTQYF
.	.	TRBJ2-1	TRBV19	TGTGCCACAAGACCCCCGGGACTCCGCTACAATGAGCAGTTCTTC	CATRPPGLRYNEQFF
few	.	TRBJ1-1	TRBV27	TGTGCCAGCAGTTTACTCTCGTACAGTGAAGCTTTCTTT	CASSLLSYSEAFF
few	TRBD2	TRBJ2-1	TRBV5-6	TGTGCCAGCAGCTCAGGACTAGCGGGAGGGTGGAATGAGCAGTTCTTC	CASSSGLAGGWNEQFF
.	TRBD2	TRBJ2-1	TRBV5-1	TGCGCCAGCAGCTTGAGTCTAGCGGGAGTTAATGAGCAGTTCTTC	CASSLSLAGVNEQFF
.	.	TRBJ2-7	TRBV5-4	TGTGCCAGCAGCTTGGCGGGAGTAAACGAGCAGTACTTC	CASSLAGVNEQYF
few	.	TRBJ1-2	TRBV2	TGTGCCAGCAAAGGGGAGGGAACAGGAGCCTATGGCTACACCTTC	CASKGEGTGAYGYTF
.	TRBD2	TRBJ2-1	TRBV7-6	TGTGCCAGCAGCTTAGCCCTAGCGGGCCGCTCCTACAATGAGCAGTTCTTC	CASSLALAGRSYNEQFF